This paragraph reports one TCR beta chain. This record comes from a study of technical replicates of blood from a few donors. Sequenced by immunoSEQ multiplex PCR; TCRdb stores in-frame clones only, minus some. The data hold approximately 78,000 clones, with around 95% observed a single time. The germline V gene encodes CDR1 ENHRY and CDR2 SYGVKD. Unmatched junction bases numbered 2, after V lost 10 bases and J lost 6 bases. The CDR3 loop spans 13 amino acids. Sequences were obtained from T cells isolated from PBMCs. The chain joins TRBV10-3 to TRBJ2-3, with TRBD2 identical over 15 bases. The TCR sequence derives from a human donor in good health. CDR3 amino acids: CATGTSGGDTQYF. CDR3 DNA sequence: TGTGCCACCGGGACTAGCGGGGGGGATACGCAGTATTTT.